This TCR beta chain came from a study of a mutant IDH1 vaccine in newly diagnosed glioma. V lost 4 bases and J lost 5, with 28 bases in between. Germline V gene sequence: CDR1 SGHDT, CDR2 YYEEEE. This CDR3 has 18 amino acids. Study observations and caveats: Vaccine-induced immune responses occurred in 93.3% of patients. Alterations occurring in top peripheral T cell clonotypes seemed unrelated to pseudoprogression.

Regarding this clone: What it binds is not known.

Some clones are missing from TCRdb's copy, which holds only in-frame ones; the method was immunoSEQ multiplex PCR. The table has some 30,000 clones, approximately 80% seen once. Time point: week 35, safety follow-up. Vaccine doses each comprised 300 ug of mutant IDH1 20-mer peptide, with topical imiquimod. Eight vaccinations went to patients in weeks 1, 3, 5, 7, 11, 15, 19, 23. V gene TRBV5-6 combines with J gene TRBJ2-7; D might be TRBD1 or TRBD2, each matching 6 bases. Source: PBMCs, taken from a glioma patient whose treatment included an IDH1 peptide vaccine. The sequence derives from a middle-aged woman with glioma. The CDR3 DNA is TGTGCCAGCAGCCAAATACTCCGGGACAAGGCGGGAAGGGACGAGCAGTACTTC. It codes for CASSQILRDKAGRDEQYF.